This is a list of T cell receptor beta chains from one sample in a study of T cell responses to AZD1222 COVID-19 vaccine. The data were produced by immunoSEQ multiplex PCR, yet TCRdb's version contains in-frame clones alone and is incomplete. Of more than 70,000 clones in the sample, approximately 86% were seen once. Sequenced material: peripheral blood, taken on day 0 of AZD1222 vaccination. These TCRs come from an adult in good health. Both conserved end residues are part of each CDR3. The D gene is left open where the match is weak. Only some rows state a clone size, as once, few, many or a class for expanded clones.

d_gene,abundance,v_gene,j_gene,CDR3nt,CDR3aa
.,.,TRBV21-1,TRBJ1-5,TGTGCCAGCAGCCCTCGGACTGATAGCAATCAGCCCCAGCATTTT,CASSPRTDSNQPQHF
.,.,TRBV6-6,TRBJ2-6,TGTGCCAGCAGTCCCCATCAGGGAGAAGGAAGCTCTGGGGCCAACGTCCTGACTTTC,CASSPHQGEGSSGANVLTF
.,.,TRBV11-2,TRBJ2-1,TGTGCCAGCAGCTTAGGACACCTAACGCGAATTTCCTACAATGAGCAGTTCTTC,CASSLGHLTRISYNEQFF
TRBD2,.,TRBV28,TRBJ2-3,TGTGCCAGCAGTTCAGGACTAGCGGGAGGGCGTATCTTTCCAGATACGCAGTATTTT,CASSSGLAGGRIFPDTQYF
TRBD2,.,TRBV28,TRBJ2-1,TGTGCCAGCATTCTGACTAGCGGCTACAATGAGCAGTTCTTC,CASILTSGYNEQFF
TRBD1,.,TRBV7-9,TRBJ1-1,TGTGCCAGCAGCTCTCTTACAGGGGCCACTGAAGCTTTCTTT,CASSSLTGATEAFF
.,.,TRBV28,TRBJ1-2,TGTGCCAGCAGTAGACCCGGGAGCGGTAACTATGGCTACACCTTC,CASSRPGSGNYGYTF
TRBD1,.,TRBV5-6,TRBJ1-2,TGTGCCAGCAGCGGCGGGACAGGCTTTAACTATGGCTACACCTTC,CASSGGTGFNYGYTF
.,.,TRBV15,TRBJ2-1,TGTGCCACCAGCAGGGCCGGGGGCGGGGAGCAGTTCTTC,CATSRAGGGEQFF
.,.,TRBV9,TRBJ2-7,TGTGCCAGCAGCTACCCAGGGGGGGAGCAGTACTTC,CASSYPGGEQYF
.,once,TRBV5-1,TRBJ2-3,TGCGCCAGCAGCTTGCGGACTACGGATACGCAGTATTTT,CASSLRTTDTQYF
TRBD2,.,TRBV6-5,TRBJ2-2,TGTGCCAGCAGTCCCCGGGGGGCGAACACCGGGGAGCTGTTTTTT,CASSPRGANTGELFF
.,few,TRBV28,TRBJ2-7,TGTGCCAGCAGCAATGGACCTTTCTCCTACGAGCAGTACTTC,CASSNGPFSYEQYF
.,once,TRBV7-9,TRBJ1-2,TGTGCCAGCAGTCCCCCCGGGGACACAGCTAACTATGGCTACACCTTC,CASSPPGDTANYGYTF
.,few,TRBV7-9,TRBJ2-7,TGTGCCAGCAGCCCGTTAGGAAGCGGCAACTCCTACGAGCAGTACTTC,CASSPLGSGNSYEQYF
.,.,TRBV15,TRBJ1-2,TGTGCCACCAGCAGAGATATTCCCAAAGTATTCCTTTCTAACTATGGCTACACCTTC,CATSRDIPKVFLSNYGYTF
TRBD1,.,TRBV29-1,TRBJ2-2,TGCAGCGTTGGTCAGGGACAGGGGATAGCCGGGGAGCTGTTTTTT,CSVGQGQGIAGELFF
.,few,TRBV28,TRBJ2-1,TGTGCCAGCAGTCCCTGGACTTACCTGGATGAGCAGTTCTTC,CASSPWTYLDEQFF
.,.,TRBV6-6,TRBJ1-1,TGTGCCAGCAGGGGGACCCGAGAAGCTTTCTTT,CASRGTREAFF
TRBD1,.,TRBV6-5,TRBJ1-3,TGTGCCAGCAGGAGGGACAGGGAGAACACCATATATTTT,CASRRDRENTIYF
TRBD2,.,TRBV10-3,TRBJ2-1,TGTGCCATGGCAGAAGCGGGAGGGCTCTACAATGAGCAGTTCTTC,CAMAEAGGLYNEQFF
TRBD1,.,TRBV7-8,TRBJ2-7,TGTGCCAGCAGCTTAAGGGACAGCTATTCCTACGAGCAGTACTTC,CASSLRDSYSYEQYF
.,.,TRBV7-6,TRBJ2-5,TGTGCCAGCAGCCGGCCGACTACTCACGTGGAGACCCAGTACTTC,CASSRPTTHVETQYF
TRBD1,.,TRBV27,TRBJ2-3,TGTGCCAGCGGACAGGGCAAGACAGATACGCAGTATTTT,CASGQGKTDTQYF
.,.,TRBV5-1,TRBJ1-1,TGCGCCAGCAGCTTGGGCGGGGACCCATCTCAGTCTGAAGCTTTCTTT,CASSLGGDPSQSEAFF
.,.,TRBV6-6,TRBJ2-7,TGTGCCAGCAGTTACCCCGGCGGAGGGCCGGGCGAGCAGTACTTC,CASSYPGGGPGEQYF
.,.,TRBV28,TRBJ1-1,TGTGCCAGCACTCTGGAGACAGTATTCGTATCTGAAGCTTTCTTT,CASTLETVFVSEAFF
TRBD1,once,TRBV28,TRBJ1-3,TGTGCCAGCAGTCTCCGGACAGGGGGATGGGGAAACACCATATATTTT,CASSLRTGGWGNTIYF
.,.,TRBV3-1/TRBV3-2,TRBJ1-5,TGTGCCAGCAGCCGACAGCTTGGCAATCAGCCCCAGCATTTT,CASSRQLGNQPQHF
TRBD2,.,TRBV11-3,TRBJ2-2,TGTGCCAGCAGCTCCAGAGCGGGGGGCAACACCGGGGAGCTGTTTTTT,CASSSRAGGNTGELFF
TRBD2,.,TRBV27,TRBJ2-1,TGTGCCAGCAGTTTAAATGGGCTAGCGGGAGGTGAGCAGTTCTTC,CASSLNGLAGGEQFF
.,.,TRBV19,TRBJ1-5,TGTGCCAGTAGTATACAACAATGGGGCAATCAGCCCCAGCATTTT,CASSIQQWGNQPQHF
.,few,TRBV5-8,TRBJ2-5,TGTGCCAGCAGCCCCGCCAATACAGAGACCCAGTACTTC,CASSPANTETQYF
TRBD1,.,TRBV28,TRBJ1-2,TGTGCCAGCACCTTACCCCAGGGGGCGCGTCTTGGCTACACCTTC,CASTLPQGARLGYTF
.,.,TRBV7-6,TRBJ2-2,TGTGCCAGCAGCTTAGGGGGGCTAGCGGTCACCGGGGAGCTGTTTTTT,CASSLGGLAVTGELFF
.,few,TRBV28,TRBJ2-2,TGTGCCAGCAGTTTCGTTGGGGAGCTGTTTTTT,CASSFVGELFF
.,.,TRBV4-2,TRBJ2-1,TGTGCCAGCAGCCAAGAATCCCCCGTTGACAATGAGCAGTTCTTC,CASSQESPVDNEQFF
.,once,TRBV7-3,TRBJ2-2,TGTGCCAGCAGCTTGAACGCGGCGAACACCGGGGAGCTGTTTTTT,CASSLNAANTGELFF
.,.,TRBV19,TRBJ1-5,TGTGCCAGTAGTATAGTTCAGGGCCCCGTGCAACAGCCCCAGCATTTT,CASSIVQGPVQQPQHF
.,.,TRBV11-2,TRBJ1-4,TGTGCCAGCAGCTTAGGCGGGGTTAATGAAAAACTGTTTTTT,CASSLGGVNEKLFF